The 27 T cell receptor beta chains below were found in one sample sequenced in a study of T cells after posttransplantation cyclophosphamide (dated by TCRdb to the mid-2010s). Libraries were constructed by the immunoSEQ multiplex PCR assay. TCRdb limited this immuneACCESS table to in-frame rearrangements with V and J called. A share of clones is missing; checked studies link under half to unresolved V genes, and the rest is unexplained. For this sample the table gives 30,000 or so clones, of which around 86% were detected only once. The top ten clonotypes cover less than 3.5% of the sample. The sequencing input was PBMCs. These receptors all come from a man in his forties or fifties.

This clone was observed a few times. V gene TRBV5-1 combines with J gene TRBJ2-7, with 8 bases matching TRBD2. Per the germline V gene, CDR1 is SGHRS and CDR2 is YFSETQ. Trimming took 0 bases from V and 2 from J; bases not matched to a gene: 1. The CDR3 extends over 14 amino acids. The CDR3 loop is CASSLAGRAYEQYF. CDR3 nucleotide sequence: TGCGCCAGCAGCTTGGCCGGGAGGGCCTACGAGCAGTACTTC.

This sequence joins TRBV7-9 and TRBJ1-5; perhaps TRBD1 as D (6 bases). The germline gives CDR1 SEHNR, CDR2 FQNEAQ (reference sequence). This CDR3 has 17 residues. V was shortened by 4 bases and J by 2 bases, with 18 bases between the two germline ends. Here the CDR3 reads CASSYVNRDSGNQPQHF. In DNA, the CDR3 is TGTGCCAGCAGCTACGTAAACAGGGATAGCGGCAATCAGCCCCAGCATTTT.

Here the CDR3 DNA reads TGCGCCAGCAGCTTGGATCACAGCAGCCAGCCCCAGCATTTT. Its translation: CASSLDHSSQPQHF. This sequence joins TRBV5-1 and TRBJ1-5; D remains ambiguous. Germline CDR1 is SGHRS and CDR2 is YFSETQ. The CDR3 covers 14 residues. Trimming pared 0 bases from V and 7 bases from J, leaving 11 bases between.

The V call is TRBV9, the J call TRBJ1-1; D not certain. This CDR3 has 14 amino acids. The germline V gene has CDR1 SGDLS and CDR2 YYNGEE. The germline V and J ends were trimmed by 2 bases and 5 bases, with 13 bases remaining between them. CDR3 residues: CASSVDSGGTEAFF. As DNA, the CDR3 is TGTGCCAGCAGCGTCGACTCAGGAGGGACTGAAGCTTTCTTT.

V and J are TRBV11-2 and TRBJ2-1; 7 bases are shared with TRBD2. Germline CDR1 SGHAT, CDR2 FQNNGV. With V trimmed by 7 bases and J by 5 bases, 11 bases remained unmatched. This CDR3 contains 15 residues. Here the CDR3 DNA reads TGTGCCAGCACTCCCGGGCCAGGGAGGGACAATGAGCAGTTCTTC. Protein: CASTPGPGRDNEQFF.

This chain links TRBV6-1 with TRBJ2-7; 8 nucleotides line up with TRBD1. CDR1 and CDR2 from the germline V gene are MNHNS and SASEGT. The CDR3 loop spans 14 amino acids. The trim removed 7 bases at V and 6 bases at J, leaving 11 bases unmatched. Written as DNA, the CDR3 is TGTGCCAGCAAGAGACAGGGGCTGGGGCGCGAGCAGTACTTC. It codes for CASKRQGLGREQYF.

This sequence joins TRBV2 and TRBJ2-1; a possible D gene is TRBD2 (6 bases). V was trimmed by 6 bases and J by 15 bases, leaving 18 bases between them. Germline V gene sequence: CDR1 SNHLY, CDR2 FYNNEI. There are 12 residues in the CDR3. CDR3: CASRPTGRGPFF. CDR3 DNA sequence: TGTGCCAGCAGGCCGACTGGGCGGGGCCCGTTCTTC.

This chain links TRBV27 with TRBJ1-2; the D is unclear. Germline values: CDR1 MNHEY, CDR2 SMNVEV (reference sequence). The V gene lost 4 bases and the J gene lost 4 bases, with 13 bases spanning the gap. This CDR3 has 14 residues. The CDR3: CASSSATRAYGYTF. Written as DNA, the CDR3 is TGTGCCAGCAGTTCGGCCACTAGGGCCTATGGCTACACCTTC.

As concerns this clone: The CDR3 end shows no conserved phenylalanine or tryptophan, and so a read error is likely. The rearrangement links TRBV5-1 to TRBJ2-4; D is perhaps TRBD2 (5 bases). Per germline, CDR1 SGHRS and CDR2 YFSETQ. V was trimmed by 0 bases and J by 7 bases, leaving 11 bases between them. This CDR3 has 14 residues. The DNA of the CDR3 is TGCGCCAGCAGCTTGGCGGGGTTGGGGAACATTCAGTACTGC. Translating gives CASSLAGLGNIQYC.

The chain links TRBV20-1 to TRBJ1-2; D remains ambiguous. Trimming left V 3 bases short and J 8 bases short, with 10 bases between. CDR1 DFQATT and CDR2 SNEGSKA come from the germline V gene (reference sequence). The CDR3 sequence is 11 residues long. As DNA, the CDR3 is TGCAGTGCTAGTTTGGGCGTGGGCTACACCTTC. Its translation: CSASLGVGYTF.

The count of this clone is one. The chain is built from TRBV18 and TRBJ1-4; 8 bases are shared with TRBD1. CDR3 size: 15 residues. After removal of 4 bases from V and 4 bases from J, the junction contained 5 bases not matched to a gene. Germline CDR1 is KGHSH and CDR2 is LQKENI. The CDR3 DNA is TGTGCCAGCTCACACTGGGACAGGAATAATGAAAAACTGTTTTTT. This gives the protein CASSHWDRNNEKLFF.

V and J are TRBV2 and TRBJ1-5; D ambiguous. The length of the CDR3 is 12 residues. Per the germline V gene, CDR1 is SNHLY and CDR2 is FYNNEI. V was trimmed by 7 bases and J by 7 bases, leaving 11 bases between them. As DNA, the CDR3 is TGTGCCAGCACGGGGAATGGGCAGCCCCAGCATTTT. Its translation: CASTGNGQPQHF.

The chain employs TRBV30 and TRBJ1-5; D unresolved. Trimming removed 0 bases from V and 6 bases from J, with 12 bases in between. The germline V gene has CDR1 GTSNPN and CDR2 SVGIG (reference sequence). The length of the CDR3 is 14 residues. CDR3 nucleotide sequence: TGTGCCTGGAGTGTAACACCAGGAGGTCAGCCCCAGCATTTT. Translating gives CAWSVTPGGQPQHF.

The chain is built from TRBV9 and TRBJ2-3; D is unresolved. Germline CDR1 reads SGDLS; CDR2 reads YYNGEE. This CDR3 has 15 residues. V lost 0 bases and J 0 bases, leaving 8 bases between the germline ends. For the CDR3, the DNA is TGTGCCAGCAGCGTAGAGCAGGTAAGCACAGATACGCAGTATTTT. Its protein product is CASSVEQVSTDTQYF.

This sequence joins TRBV5-1 and TRBJ2-7, with 7 nucleotides matching TRBD2. V was pared by 0 bases and J by 3 bases, with 6 bases of the junction left unmatched. Germline V gene lookup returns CDR1 SGHRS and CDR2 YFSETQ. CDR3 size: 15 residues. The CDR3 DNA is TGCGCCAGCAGCTTGGTGGCGGGAGCCAGCTACGAGCAGTACTTC. Translating it yields CASSLVAGASYEQYF.

This sequence joins TRBV2 and TRBJ2-1, with a possible D match to TRBD1 (5 bases). This CDR3 has 11 residues. The ends were cut back, 6 bases at V and 6 bases at J, with 6 bases in the middle. Germline V gene data show CDR1 as SNHLY and CDR2 as FYNNEI. DNA of the CDR3: TGTGCCAGCAGAAGGGGCAATGAGCAGTTCTTC. Encoded protein: CASRRGNEQFF.

A few counts support this clone. The J gene is TRBJ2-1, the V gene TRBV7-3; possible D gene TRBD2, 7 bases. The germline V gene encodes CDR1 SGHTA and CDR2 FQGTGA. With 4 bases removed from V and 3 bases from J, the gap between germline ends came to 16 bases. This CDR3 comprises 16 residues. The CDR3 DNA reads TGTGCCAGCAGCTCAAGAAGCGGGACAATCTACAATGAGCAGTTCTTC. Amino acids: CASSSRSGTIYNEQFF.

The V call is TRBV6-4, the J call TRBJ1-5; no firm D call. The CDR3 covers 16 residues. Germline V gene sequence: CDR1 MRHNA, CDR2 SNTAGT. V shed 2 bases and J shed 3 bases, with 14 bases lying between them. Here the CDR3 reads CASSDKGVTLNQPQHF. The CDR3, as DNA: TGTGCCAGCAGTGACAAGGGAGTTACCCTCAATCAGCCCCAGCATTTT.

The chain links TRBV6-5 to TRBJ1-1; 8 positions agree with TRBD1. The junction had 8 bases not matched to a gene; V was cut back by 6 bases and J by 8 bases. The CDR3 contains 13 residues. Germline V gives CDR1 MNHEY, CDR2 SVGAGI. The CDR3 region is CASSPQGGAEAFF. CDR3 in DNA: TGTGCCAGCAGCCCACAGGGGGGGGCAGAAGCTTTCTTT.

V and J are TRBV6-5 and TRBJ2-3; D perhaps matches TRBD2 (6 bases). Germline loops: CDR1 MNHEY, CDR2 SVGAGI. The germline V and J ends were trimmed by 6 bases and 3 bases, with 13 bases remaining between them. The CDR3 has 14 residues. DNA of the CDR3: TGTGCCAGCAGGACTCAGGGACTTACAGATACGCAGTATTTT. Translation: CASRTQGLTDTQYF.

The V and J genes are TRBV5-1 and TRBJ2-7; TRBD2 agrees at 11 bases. V lost 5 bases and J lost 4; bases outside the gene matches: 5. The CDR3 runs 14 residues. Germline loops: CDR1 SGHRS, CDR2 YFSETQ. The CDR3 region has the DNA TGCGCCAGCAGGCCACTAGCGGGAGCTTACGAGCAGTACTTC. Amino acid sequence: CASRPLAGAYEQYF. Looking up the rest from reference TRBV5-1 and TRBJ2-7 gives the full variable domain: KAGVTQTPRYLIKTRGQQVTLSCSPISGHRSVSWYQQTPGQGLQFLFEYFSETQRNKGNFPGRFSGRQFSNSRSEMNVSTLELGDSALYLCASRPLAGAYEQYFGPGTRLTVT.

CDR3 protein: CASSFQDSTGEQYF. DNA of the CDR3: TGTGCCAGCAGCTTCCAAGACTCCACCGGCGAGCAGTACTTC. The rearrangement links TRBV7-9 to TRBJ2-7; no clear D. Germline V gene data show CDR1 as SEHNR and CDR2 as FQNEAQ (reference sequence). The V end was cut by 3 bases, the J end by 6 bases, with 15 bases between. The CDR3 runs 14 residues.

In its sample, this clone was seen a few times. This chain joins TRBV10-3 and TRBJ1-2; 7 nucleotides agree with TRBD1. V lost 11 bases, J lost 6 bases, and 15 bases stayed unmatched. The CDR3 is 14 amino acids. CDR1 and CDR2 (germline): ENHRY, SYGVKD. The CDR3 is CAAKSRDSFDGYTF. The CDR3 DNA sequence: TGTGCCGCCAAGTCCCGGGACAGTTTCGATGGCTACACCTTC.

V is TRBV5-4 and J is TRBJ2-3; D is perhaps TRBD2 (5 bases). Germline V gene sequence: CDR1 SGHNT, CDR2 YYREEE (reference sequence). The V and J ends lost 2 bases and 4 bases respectively, with 11 bases between them. The CDR3 totals 14 residues. The CDR3 coding sequence is TGTGCCAGCAGCTTTATAGGCGGGTCAGATACGCAGTATTTT. Protein sequence: CASSFIGGSDTQYF.

The chain joins TRBV11-3 to TRBJ1-1, with D possibly TRBD1 on 6 matching bases. The V end was cut by 2 bases, the J end by 3 bases, with 7 bases between. This CDR3 spans 13 amino acids. Germline CDR1 reads SGHNT; CDR2 reads YENEEA. The DNA of the CDR3 is TGTGCCAGCAGCTTATCAGGGGACACTGAAGCTTTCTTT. Amino acid sequence: CASSLSGDTEAFF.

The gene calls are TRBV19 and TRBJ1-5; D is unclear. Germline CDR1 is LNHDA and CDR2 is SQIVND (reference sequence). This CDR3 has 15 amino acids. The germline V and J ends were trimmed by 1 base and 3 bases, with 10 bases remaining between them. CDR3 sequence: CASSIGRGYNQPQHF. CDR3 in DNA: TGTGCCAGTAGTATAGGGAGAGGGTACAATCAGCCCCAGCATTTT. The full variable domain, in which reference TRBV19 and TRBJ1-5 provide the parts outside the CDR3, is DGGITQSPKYLFRKEGQNVTLSCEQNLNHDAMYWYRQDPGQGLRLIYYSQIVNDFQKGDIAEGYSVSREKKESFPLTVTSAQKNPTAFYLCASSIGRGYNQPQHFGDGTRLSIL.

The chain carries TRBV30 and TRBJ2-5; 7 bases align to TRBD1. Germline assignment: CDR1 GTSNPN and CDR2 SVGIG (reference sequence). The CDR3 covers 13 residues. Unmatched junction bases numbered 6, after V lost 3 bases and J lost 5 bases. The CDR3 nucleotides read TGTGCCTGGAGCAGGGGGTGGGGGGAGACCCAGTACTTC. It yields the protein CAWSRGWGETQYF. Combining the CDR3 with reference TRBV30 and TRBJ2-5 gives the whole variable domain SQTIHQWPATLVQPVGSPLSLECTVEGTSNPNLYWYRQAAGRGLQLLFYSVGIGQISSEVPQNLSASRPQDRQFILSSKKLLLSDSGFYLCAWSRGWGETQYFGPGTRLLVL.